This T cell receptor (beta chain) was sequenced for a study of regulatory T cells in long-lasting Graves disease (dated by TCRdb to 2020 to 2022). A note on the overall study: Newly diagnosed Graves' disease patients had taken antithyroid drugs for less than 3 months. Patients with persistent Graves' disease were compared with patients with newly diagnosed Graves' disease using TCR sequencing and RNA sequencing of peripheral blood. A total of around 35 samples were covered by TCR sequencing, comprising around 13 persistent and approximately 20 newly diagnosed Graves' disease patients. The study was conducted in China and was registered as a clinical trial. The study at large found these results: The authors noted that the small sample size was a limitation that may lower accuracy. Compared with newly diagnosed patients, patients with persistent Graves' disease had lower TCR Shannon entropy and fewer highly expanded clones, which suggests clonal expansion. TRBV28, TRBJ1-2 and TRBJ2-5 were preferentially used in persistent disease, while TRBV20-1 and TRBJ2-1 were favored in newly diagnosed disease. A larger number of public clonotypes was shared among persistent patients (2,741) than among newly diagnosed patients (around 970). Because the primary lesion, thyroid tissue, could not be accessed, the study looked at peripheral blood alone. Sequencing and analysis were limited to the TCR beta chain.

The library relied on multiplex PCR. The run used an Illumina HiSeq 4000. iRepertoire HTBI primers and Arm-PCR amplification of CDR3 regions were used to construct TCR beta libraries. Before sequencing, the PCR products underwent gel purification. In the paper's pipeline: A total of 62 TRBV and approximately 13 TRBJ segments were identified across samples and were used for gene usage analysis of CDR3 amino acid clonotypes. COPE and FqMerger were used to merge filtered high-quality paired reads into contigs. BLAST was used to align contigs to IMGT TRBV, TRBD and TRBJ reference genes, and CDR3 was defined according to IMGT. Highly expanded clones were defined as clonotypes with a frequency above 0.1%. Shannon entropy served as the measure of repertoire diversity, while the Gini coefficient captured V-J evenness. A clonotype found in more than one individual was treated as public. TCRdb handled the public reads itself, with Q25 trimming in fastp and clone calling in MiXCR, and kept productive beta chains. One record per CDR3 amino acid sequence lists the most common genes and DNA. The V and J calls and clone size are TCRdb's, not the authors'. This sample comprises 530,000 or so distinct CDR3 sequences, 13% of them detected only once. The ten largest clonotypes hold roughly 10% of the sample.

There are many counts of this clonotype. It has no known antigen specificity. Base-call qualities are not available, and no considerably larger clone is one nucleotide away. Per the publication, the time point label means: newly diagnosed GD, antithyroid drugs for less than 3 months. RNA was extracted from PBMCs in TRIzol for both TCR sequencing and RNA sequencing. Graves' disease was diagnosed according to American Thyroid Association guidelines. Recruitment of patients was carried out at an endocrinology department in Xi'an, China. From each patient, approximately 10 milliliters of peripheral blood was collected into an EDTA anticoagulant tube. Ficoll Paque Plus density gradient separation was used to isolate PBMCs, and no further T cell sorting was performed. RNA quality was checked with an Agilent 2100 Bioanalyzer and agarose gel, and concentration with a NanoDrop 2000. Unmatched junction bases come to 10, with V trimmed by 5 bases and J by 5 bases. The CDR3 goes from the cysteine to the phenylalanine over 15 residues. CDR3 DNA only is kept here, 45 bases in frame from base 1. According to the germline V gene (reference sequence), CDR1 reads DFQATT and CDR2 reads SNEGSKA.

The data were also submitted as part of a second study, on T cells in Graves' hyperthyroidism and ophthalmopathy. As the second paper documents: Stable Graves' hyperthyroidism was defined as the absence of progression to ophthalmopathy over 18 months of follow-up. Hyperthyroidism patients were aged 18 to 65 years and newly diagnosed, with disease duration of less than 2 months. Any patient with an uncontrolled infection, another autoimmune disease, pregnancy or lactation was excluded. Diagnoses relied on clinical symptoms, serum thyroxine and TRAb, thyroid ultrasound and orbital computed tomography. The TCR CDR3 was subjected to a first round of RT-PCR using the HTBI primer set and the Qiagen OneStep RT-PCR kit. Most expanded thyroid clonotypes (frequency above 0.001) were also detected in blood, suggesting blood repertoires may reflect thyroid immune responses. In cross-validation, a model built on a 13 V-J signature told ophthalmopathy apart from stable hyperthyroidism with under 90% sensitivity and approximately 84% specificity, and in testing the same model reached 80%/75%. In validation, progression to ophthalmopathy was predicted by the model with nearly 71% sensitivity and 72% to 85% specificity, a median of around 5.9 months before onset. A discovery cohort of approximately 100 patients, approximately 45 with Graves' ophthalmopathy and approximately 57 with stable Graves' hyperthyroidism, was used to find distinguishing TCR V-J signatures. An independent validation cohort of under 20 hyperthyroidism patients and some 15 patients who later progressed to ophthalmopathy tested prospective prediction of ophthalmopathy. The roughly 94 discovery patients were randomly divided into training and test sets at a 7:3 ratio. In more than 5 Graves' hyperthyroidism patients, the study also compared T-cell repertoires from thyroid tissue with T-cell repertoires from blood. After blood sampling, hyperthyroidism patients were treated with methimazole at a starting dose of 30 mg daily, and ophthalmopathy patients were treated with high-dose intravenous methylprednisolone. Libraries were constructed in a second round of multiplex PCR, after which size selection and purification were carried out. Libraries were sequenced paired-end with 100 bp reads on an Illumina HiSeq2000. SOAPnuke was used to process the raw data, with reads discarded if the reads contained adapters or uncalled bases, had a mean Phred below 15, or lacked an exact constant-primer or identifier match. High-quality paired reads were merged with COPE v1.2.5, and unique nucleotide sequences were defined as clonotypes. MiTCR v1.1 was used to align the clonotypes against IMGT TRBV, TRBD and TRBJ reference segments. The analysis was restricted to V-J combinations with a frequency above 0.0001, which together covered roughly 99% of the repertoires. The TCS score was defined as F50 (clonal expansion) divided by E x V (chaos), with BLOSUM62-based TCRdist calculated between CDR3 peptides within each V-J. Welch's t-statistics and random forest reduced roughly 540 V-J features to roughly 13, which were used in a naive Bayes classifier (R e1071). No statistical method was used to fix the sample size in advance, and group allocation was not hidden from the investigators. The paper describes TCR Vbeta CDR3 sequencing of 140 or so peripheral blood samples, made up of some 42 ophthalmopathy patients, around 78 hyperthyroidism patients and 17 progressor patients.

The clonotype originates from a man aged 25 to 45 with Graves disease. Donor details come from another sample of the same person, matched by shared clones. The sequence links TRBV20-1 to TRBJ2-7, and 12 junctional nucleotides match TRBD2. This sample comprised peripheral blood mononuclear cells (PBMCs), obtained at new diagnosis, from a patient treated with antithyroid drugs. The CDR3 protein sequence reads: CSAHSPTSGRNEQYF. DNA sequence: TGCAGTGCTCATTCGCCGACTAGCGGGAGAAACGAGCAGTACTTC.